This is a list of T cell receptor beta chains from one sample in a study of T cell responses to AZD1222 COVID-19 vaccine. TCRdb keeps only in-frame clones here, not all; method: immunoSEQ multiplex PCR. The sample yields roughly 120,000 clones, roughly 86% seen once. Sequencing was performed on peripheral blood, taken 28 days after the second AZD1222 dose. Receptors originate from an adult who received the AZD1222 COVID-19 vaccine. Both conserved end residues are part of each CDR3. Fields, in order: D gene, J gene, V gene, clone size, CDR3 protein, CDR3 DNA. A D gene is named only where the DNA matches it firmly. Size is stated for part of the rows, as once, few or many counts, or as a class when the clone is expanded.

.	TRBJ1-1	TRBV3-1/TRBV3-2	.	CASSQAGIAEAFF	TGTGCCAGCAGCCAAGCAGGGATCGCTGAAGCTTTCTTT
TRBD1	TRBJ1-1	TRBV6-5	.	CASSRGPGTEAFF	TGTGCCAGCAGCAGGGGGCCGGGCACTGAAGCTTTCTTT
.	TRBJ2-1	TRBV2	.	CASRDYNEQFF	TGTGCCAGCAGAGACTACAATGAGCAGTTCTTC
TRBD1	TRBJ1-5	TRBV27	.	CASSSWTGGVKIDQPQHF	TGTGCCAGCAGTTCCTGGACAGGGGGCGTCAAGATAGATCAGCCCCAGCATTTT
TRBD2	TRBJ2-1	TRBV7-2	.	CASSPQSGRAHEQFF	TGTGCCAGCAGCCCCCAGAGCGGGAGGGCACATGAGCAGTTCTTC
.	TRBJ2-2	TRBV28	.	CASIGSNTGELFF	TGTGCCAGCATAGGATCGAACACCGGGGAGCTGTTTTTT
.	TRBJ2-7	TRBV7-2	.	CASSFHGTAYYEQYF	TGTGCCAGCAGCTTTCACGGGACTGCCTATTACGAGCAGTACTTC
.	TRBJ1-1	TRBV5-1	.	CASSGGVSTEAFF	TGCGCCAGCAGTGGGGGGGTGAGCACTGAAGCTTTCTTT
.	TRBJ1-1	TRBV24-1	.	CATSDLDRGGRLPEAFF	TGTGCCACCAGTGATTTGGACCGAGGGGGGCGCCTCCCTGAAGCTTTCTTT
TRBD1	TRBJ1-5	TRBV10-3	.	CAISESGTGYSGNQPQHF	TGTGCCATCAGTGAGTCAGGGACAGGGTATTCCGGCAATCAGCCCCAGCATTTT
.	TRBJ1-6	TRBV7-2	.	CASSLVLGRPSPGDSPLHF	TGTGCCAGCAGCTTAGTCTTGGGCCGTCCGAGTCCGGGGGATTCACCCCTCCACTTT
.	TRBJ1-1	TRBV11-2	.	CASSLSEGYTEAFF	TGTGCCAGCAGCCTTTCCGAGGGGTACACTGAAGCTTTCTTT
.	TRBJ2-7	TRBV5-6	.	CASSLEWKNSYEQYF	TGTGCCAGCAGCTTGGAGTGGAAGAACTCCTACGAGCAGTACTTC
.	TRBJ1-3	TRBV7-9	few	CASSPPGPGSSGNTIYF	TGTGCCAGCAGCCCCCCCGGCCCGGGATCCTCTGGAAACACCATATATTTT
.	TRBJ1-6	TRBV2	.	CASFEQDNSPLHF	TGTGCCAGCTTCGAGCAGGATAATTCACCCCTCCACTTT
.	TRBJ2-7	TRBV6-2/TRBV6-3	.	CASSYYYEQYF	TGTGCCAGCAGTTACTACTACGAGCAGTACTTC
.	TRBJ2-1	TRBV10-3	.	CAISAEGAYNEQFF	TGTGCCATCAGTGCTGAAGGGGCCTACAATGAGCAGTTCTTC
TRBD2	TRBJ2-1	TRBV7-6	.	CASSLGASGVNEQFF	TGTGCCAGCAGCTTAGGGGCTAGCGGGGTAAATGAGCAGTTCTTC
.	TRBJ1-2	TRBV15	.	CATSRDLAARYTF	TGTGCCACCAGCAGAGATCTTGCGGCTCGCTACACCTTC
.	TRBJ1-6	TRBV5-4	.	CASSLVGTLYNSPLHF	TGTGCCAGCAGCTTGGTGGGGACGCTCTATAATTCACCCCTCCACTTT
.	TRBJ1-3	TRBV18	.	CASSPQDGSGNTIYF	TGTGCCAGCTCACCACAGGACGGATCTGGAAACACCATATATTTT
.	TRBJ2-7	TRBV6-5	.	CASTHNPSYEQYF	TGTGCCAGCACCCATAACCCTTCCTACGAGCAGTACTTC
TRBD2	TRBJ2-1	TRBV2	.	CASKQRGDNYNEQFF	TGTGCCAGCAAACAGCGGGGGGACAACTACAATGAGCAGTTCTTC
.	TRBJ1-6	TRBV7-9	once	CASSAGRDSPLHF	TGTGCCAGCAGCGCCGGCAGGGATTCACCCCTCCACTTT
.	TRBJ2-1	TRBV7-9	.	CASSLDSSSYNEQFF	TGTGCCAGCAGCTTAGACAGCAGCTCCTACAATGAGCAGTTCTTC
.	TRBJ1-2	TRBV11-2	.	CASSQSSGQLYGYTF	TGTGCCAGCAGCCAGAGCTCGGGGCAGCTCTATGGCTACACCTTC
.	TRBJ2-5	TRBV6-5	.	CASTQTGQETQYF	TGTGCCAGCACCCAAACGGGTCAAGAGACCCAGTACTTC
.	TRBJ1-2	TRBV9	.	CASSVGQSNYGYTF	TGTGCCAGCAGCGTAGGGCAGAGTAACTATGGCTACACCTTC
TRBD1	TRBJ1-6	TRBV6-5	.	CASSYATGGLSPLHF	TGTGCCAGCAGTTATGCGACAGGGGGACTTTCACCCCTCCACTTT
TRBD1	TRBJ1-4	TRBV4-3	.	CASSQTPGQGPEKLFF	TGCGCCAGCAGCCAAACCCCGGGACAGGGGCCTGAAAAACTGTTTTTT
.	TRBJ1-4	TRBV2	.	CASSGRQKNEKLFF	TGTGCCAGCAGTGGCCGACAGAAAAACGAAAAACTGTTTTTT
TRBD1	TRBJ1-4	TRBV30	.	CAWGGGTADEKLFF	TGTGCCTGGGGGGGCGGGACAGCCGATGAAAAACTGTTTTTT
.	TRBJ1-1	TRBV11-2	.	CASSLEWGQTNTEAFF	TGTGCCAGCAGCTTAGAGTGGGGGCAGACGAACACTGAAGCTTTCTTT
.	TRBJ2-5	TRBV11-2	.	CASSLRGWDKLPRETQYF	TGTGCCAGCAGCCTAAGGGGGTGGGACAAACTCCCCCGGGAGACCCAGTACTTC
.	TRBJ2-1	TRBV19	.	CATSPGGENKFF	TGTGCCACCTCCCCCGGAGGGGAAAATAAGTTCTTC
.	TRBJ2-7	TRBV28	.	CASSLDSSYEQYF	TGTGCCAGCAGTTTAGACAGTAGCTACGAGCAGTACTTC
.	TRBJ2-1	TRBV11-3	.	CASSLSWGNEQFF	TGTGCCAGCAGCTTAAGTTGGGGTAATGAGCAGTTCTTC
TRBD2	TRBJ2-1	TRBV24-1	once	CATSDLSSGAYNEQFF	TGTGCCACCAGTGATTTGTCTAGCGGGGCCTACAATGAGCAGTTCTTC
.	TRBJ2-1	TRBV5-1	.	CASTRGRERYNEQFF	TGCGCCAGCACCAGGGGGCGGGAGAGGTACAATGAGCAGTTCTTC
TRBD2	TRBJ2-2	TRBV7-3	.	CASSLTQRGNTGELFF	TGTGCCAGCAGCTTAACCCAGCGGGGAAACACCGGGGAGCTGTTTTTT
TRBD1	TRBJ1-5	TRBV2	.	CASSESGDRGQPQHF	TGTGCCAGCAGTGAATCAGGGGACAGGGGTCAGCCCCAGCATTTT
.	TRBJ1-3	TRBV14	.	CASSQQGSGNTIYF	TGTGCCAGCAGCCAACAGGGGTCTGGAAACACCATATATTTT
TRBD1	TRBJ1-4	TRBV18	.	CASSPNNRGEKLFF	TGTGCCAGCTCACCGAACAACAGGGGAGAAAAACTGTTTTTT
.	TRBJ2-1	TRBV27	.	CASSSHGSYNEQFF	TGTGCCAGCAGTTCCCACGGCTCCTACAATGAGCAGTTCTTC
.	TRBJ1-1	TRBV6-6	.	CASSYSQGLGTEAFF	TGTGCCAGCAGTTACTCACAGGGTCTAGGCACTGAAGCTTTCTTT
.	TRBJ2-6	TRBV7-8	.	CASSLVIADSGANVLTF	TGTGCCAGCAGCTTAGTCATAGCTGACTCTGGGGCCAACGTCCTGACTTTC
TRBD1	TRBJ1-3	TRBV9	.	CASSTQGVSGNTIYF	TGTGCCAGCAGCACCCAGGGGGTCTCTGGAAACACCATATATTTT
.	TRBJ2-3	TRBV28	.	CASSLWGIGADTQYF	TGTGCCAGCAGTTTGTGGGGGATCGGCGCAGATACGCAGTATTTT
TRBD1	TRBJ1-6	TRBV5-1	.	CASSLGDSNSPLHF	TGCGCCAGCAGCTTGGGGGACAGCAATTCACCCCTCCACTTT
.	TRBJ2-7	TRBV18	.	CASSPGLGDEQYF	TGTGCCAGCTCACCGGGACTGGGTGACGAGCAGTACTTC